The 28 T cell receptor beta chains given below trace back to one sample, sequenced in a study of human T cells and chemical hapten exposure (dated by TCRdb to 2020 to 2023). The sample's time point, from its label and the paper: patch test 1, 2 weeks after DPC sensitization. Interpreted using the paper, the treatment or condition label stands for: therapeutic diphenylcyclopropenone sensitization with weekly scalp DPC. The library came from RACE. TCRdb names NextSeq 500 as the instrument used. TCRdb reanalyzed the raw reads on its own, using fastp at Q25 for trimming and MiXCR for clone calling, and kept in-frame beta chains. Records with the same CDR3 protein are collapsed into one entry carrying the most frequent genes and DNA. For this sample there are 150,000 to 200,000 distinct CDR3 sequences; approximately 15% appear just once. Of the sample, approximately 1.5% falls within the top ten clones.

The sequenced sample was whole blood, obtained in connection with sensitization to the hapten diphenylcyclopropenone (DPC). The receptors here all came from a woman aged 25 to 39 with alopecia areata. Some clones in this sample may be carry-over from other donors' samples.

This chain uses TRBV6-4 with TRBJ2-1, with a possible D match to TRBD1 (6 bases). Trimming removed 0 bases from V and 0 bases from J, with 9 bases in between. This CDR3 spans 16 amino acids. CDR1 and CDR2 from the germline V gene are MRHNA and SNTAGT. In DNA form, the CDR3 reads TGTGCCAGCAGTGACTCGGTAGGGGGCTCCTACAATGAGCAGTTCTTC. This gives the protein CASSDSVGGSYNEQFF.

This chain joins TRBV7-2 and TRBJ2-7; tentative D call: TRBD2 (6 bases). Germline V gene lookup returns CDR1 SGHTA and CDR2 FQGNSA. Trimming removed 3 bases from V and 6 bases from J, with 9 bases in between. The CDR3 contains 12 residues. This CDR3 reads CASSFGSREQYF. The CDR3 nucleotides read TGTGCCAGCAGCTTCGGGAGTCGCGAGCAGTACTTC.

The rearrangement links TRBV27 to TRBJ2-7, with 9 bases identical to TRBD1. Germline V gene data show CDR1 as MNHEY and CDR2 as SMNVEV (reference sequence). V shed 5 bases, J shed 3 bases, and the junction held 5 bases outside the gene matches. CDR3 size: 14 residues. In DNA, the CDR3 is TGTGCCAGCAGTGTGGGGGGACAGGGCTACGAGCAGTACTTC. Protein sequence: CASSVGGQGYEQYF.

For the CDR3, the DNA is TGTGCCAGCCAAGAACAGGGGACCACTGAAGCTTTCTTT. Its protein product is CASQEQGTTEAFF. The chain joins TRBV2 to TRBJ1-1; 7 bases are shared with TRBD1. The V segment lost 8 bases and the J segment 4 bases; nucleotides outside the gene matches: 7. Germline V lookup: CDR1 SNHLY, CDR2 FYNNEI. The CDR3 is 13 amino acids.

The CDR3 DNA reads as TGTGCCACTAGTCCGGGGCTTCAAGAGACCCAGTACTTC. Encoded protein: CATSPGLQETQYF. The genes are TRBV12-3 or TRBV12-4 and TRBJ2-5; D possibly uses TRBD1 or TRBD2 (5 bases each). This CDR3 has 13 amino acids. V lost 10 bases and J 2 bases, leaving 14 bases between the germline ends.

V usage is TRBV5-4 and J usage is TRBJ2-1, with a weak D call TRBD1 (6 bases). Trimming shortened V by 4 bases and J by 5 bases, and 16 bases separated the two germline ends. Germline CDR1 is SGHNT and CDR2 is YYREEE (reference sequence). The CDR3 is made up of 15 amino acids. The CDR3 region has the DNA TGTGCCAGCAGCGGCGTCGGACAGAGTAACAATGAGCAGTTCTTC. This encodes CASSGVGQSNNEQFF.

The V call is TRBV20-1, the J call TRBJ2-7; TRBD2 aligns across 8 bases. The CDR3 totals 18 residues. V trimming: 5 bases; J trimming: 3 bases; junction bases outside the gene matches: 21. Germline lookup yields CDR1 DFQATT and CDR2 SNEGSKA (reference sequence). Written as DNA, the CDR3 is TGCAGTGCTGGCCGGGCTAGCGGGCTATTTGTCGGTGACTACGAGCAGTACTTC. This gives the protein CSAGRASGLFVGDYEQYF.

This clonotype occurred a few times. The chain recombines TRBV6-5 with TRBJ1-3; no clear D gene. The CDR3 contains 19 residues. The V gene's germline CDR1 is MNHEY and CDR2 SVGAGI. V lost 5 bases and J 0 bases, leaving 23 bases between the germline ends. In DNA form, the CDR3 reads TGTGCCAGCAGTCCCCTCTTTCAGTTTTTGTCCGACTCTGGAAACACCATATATTTT. It yields the protein CASSPLFQFLSDSGNTIYF.

This chain connects TRBV20-1 to TRBJ1-1; D ambiguous. Trimming took 6 bases from V and 3 from J, leaving 11 bases between them. This CDR3 has 12 residues. CDR1 is DFQATT, CDR2 SNEGSKA, per germline (reference sequence). This chain's CDR3 is CSANTGYTEAFF. The DNA of the CDR3 is TGCAGTGCAAATACGGGATACACTGAAGCTTTCTTT.

The chain employs TRBV11-1 and TRBJ2-5, with D perhaps matching TRBD2 (6 bases). V lost 4 bases to trimming and J lost 4 bases, with 22 bases between them. Germline-derived CDR1 and CDR2 are SGHAT and FQDESV (reference sequence). CDR3 length: 17 residues. The CDR3 DNA reads as TGTGCCAGCAGCTCGCTTATCCACCAAGCCGGGGGAGAGACCCAGTACTTC. Its protein product is CASSSLIHQAGGETQYF.

The chain uses TRBV7-2 and TRBJ2-7; 9 positions agree with TRBD1. V gave up 2 bases and J gave up 2 bases; unmatched junction bases: 16. The germline V gene encodes CDR1 SGHTA and CDR2 FQGNSA. This CDR3 comprises 19 residues. CDR3 DNA: TGTGCCAGCAGCTTAAACCCCGACAGGGGGGTAGGTGTTACCTACGAGCAGTACTTC. It codes for CASSLNPDRGVGVTYEQYF.

Here the CDR3 DNA reads TGTGCCAGCAGCCAGGAAGTTGCAACTAATGAAAAACTGTTTTTT. This gives the protein CASSQEVATNEKLFF. This chain connects TRBV4-2 to TRBJ1-4, with D hard to call. V lost 3 bases to trimming and J lost 0 bases, with 8 bases between them. The CDR3 spans 15 residues. Germline V gene sequence: CDR1 LGHNA, CDR2 YNFKEQ.

The chain carries TRBV6-1 and TRBJ2-7; D remains ambiguous. The germline CDR1 and CDR2 sequences are MNHNS and SASEGT. The CDR3 has 13 amino acids. Between the trimmed V and J ends, which lost 5 bases and 4 bases, there was a span of 12 bases. The CDR3 sequence is CASSPQVAYEQYF. As DNA, the CDR3 is TGTGCCAGCAGTCCTCAAGTTGCTTACGAGCAGTACTTC.

Only a few counts were recorded for this clonotype. The CDR3 bases are TGCAGTGCTCGGGCAGAGGGGCTCTTAAACTATGGCTACACCTTC. Residues: CSARAEGLLNYGYTF. This chain connects TRBV20-1 to TRBJ1-2, with a tentative D call TRBD1 (5 bases). V was cut by 5 bases and J by 2 bases, with 18 bases left in between. The length of the CDR3 is 15 residues. Germline CDR1 is DFQATT and CDR2 is SNEGSKA (reference sequence).

This clonotype was recorded a few times. The chain recombines TRBV7-2 with TRBJ2-7; D gene ambiguous. The CDR3 loop spans 14 amino acids. Looked up from germline, CDR1 is SGHTA and CDR2 is FQGNSA. V was clipped by 1 base and J by 2 bases, with 9 bases between them. The CDR3 reads CASSLGGYAYEQYF. The CDR3 DNA sequence: TGTGCCAGCAGCTTAGGGGGATACGCCTACGAGCAGTACTTC.

The chain is built from TRBV27 and TRBJ2-1, with TRBD2 matching over 12 bases. The CDR3 loop spans 13 amino acids. CDR1 and CDR2 (germline): MNHEY, SMNVEV (reference sequence). J lost 10 bases, V lost 4 bases, and 2 bases had no gene match. The CDR3 reads CASSSLAGGEQFF. For the CDR3, the DNA is TGTGCCAGCAGTTCCCTAGCGGGAGGGGAGCAGTTCTTC.

V is TRBV29-1 and J is TRBJ2-6; D is ambiguous. V dropped 3 bases and J dropped 4 bases, with 4 bases sitting between them. The CDR3 is 12 residues long. Germline assignment: CDR1 SQVTM and CDR2 ANQGSEA. CDR3: CSVDRGANVLTF. The DNA of the CDR3 is TGCAGCGTTGATCGAGGGGCCAACGTCCTGACTTTC.

This chain links TRBV15 with TRBJ2-3, with TRBD2 identical over 7 bases. The germline V gene encodes CDR1 LNHNV and CDR2 YYDKDF (reference sequence). The CDR3 spans 17 residues. The J segment lost 0 bases and the V segment lost 5 bases, leaving 11 bases of the junction unmatched. CDR3 in DNA: TGTGCCACCAGCGGCCCCCTGAGCGGGAAGAGCACAGATACGCAGTATTTT. This translates into CATSGPLSGKSTDTQYF.

This clonotype was picked up many times. V gene TRBV6-1 combines with J gene TRBJ2-3; 12 bases map to TRBD2. CDR3 length: 15 residues. Germline V gene lookup returns CDR1 MNHNS and CDR2 SASEGT. With V trimmed by 6 bases and J by 5 bases, 6 bases remained unmatched. DNA of the CDR3: TGTGCCAGCAGCCGGACTAGCGGGGATCAAGATACGCAGTATTTT. This translates into CASSRTSGDQDTQYF.

This clonotype was seen repeatedly, ten times or more. The chain joins TRBV4-1 to TRBJ2-1, with D possibly being TRBD1 (5 bases). Trimming pared 1 base from V and 4 bases from J, leaving 14 bases between. The CDR3 length is 16 residues. Germline V gene lookup returns CDR1 MGHRA and CDR2 YSYEKL. The CDR3 reads CASSQVQGFGYNEQFF. CDR3 in DNA: TGCGCCAGCAGCCAAGTTCAGGGATTTGGGTACAATGAGCAGTTCTTC.

In this sample, this clonotype turned up many times. The chain recombines TRBV6-2 or TRBV6-3 with TRBJ1-1; 11 bases fit TRBD1. This CDR3 has 16 amino acids. Trimming took 8 bases from V and 1 from J; bases not matched to a gene: 9. Per the germline V gene, CDR1 is MNHEY and CDR2 is SVGEGT. The CDR3 loop is CASVWTGGARNTEAFF. Here the CDR3 DNA reads TGTGCCAGCGTATGGACAGGGGGCGCCCGGAACACTGAAGCTTTCTTT.

The gene calls are TRBV28 and TRBJ1-3; D is perhaps TRBD1 (6 bases). The V gene's germline CDR1 is MDHEN and CDR2 SYDVKM. This CDR3 comprises 14 residues. V was trimmed by 8 bases and J by 4 bases, leaving 15 bases between them. The chain's CDR3 is CASYSGGQGNTIYF. CDR3 coding DNA: TGTGCCAGCTATTCCGGGGGGCAAGGAAACACCATATATTTT.

The chain uses TRBV7-3 and TRBJ2-1; the match to TRBD2 covers 12 bases. V shed 0 bases and J 6 bases; nucleotides not matched to a gene: 3. Germline lookup yields CDR1 SGHTA and CDR2 FQGTGA. The CDR3 length is 16 residues. The CDR3 DNA reads TGTGCCAGCAGCTTAACCCTAGCGGGGGGGTCCAATGAGCAGTTCTTC. Its translation: CASSLTLAGGSNEQFF.

V is TRBV20-1 and J is TRBJ2-2, with a tentative D call TRBD1 (5 bases). The CDR3 extends over 13 amino acids. Trimming shortened V by 3 bases and J by 2 bases, and 7 bases separated the two germline ends. Germline V gene data show CDR1 as DFQATT and CDR2 as SNEGSKA (reference sequence). The CDR3 region is CSASRVNTGELFF. The DNA of the CDR3 is TGCAGTGCTAGCAGGGTCAACACCGGGGAGCTGTTTTTT.

Many counts were recorded for this clonotype. CDR3 nucleotides: TGCAGTGCTAGTTTGGGGGAACAAGAGACCCAGTACTTC. This gives the protein CSASLGEQETQYF. The rearrangement uses TRBV20-1 and TRBJ2-5; tentatively, D is TRBD1 or TRBD2 (5 bases each). Trimming took off 3 bases at V and 2 bases at J, with 10 bases between the two ends. In germline, CDR1 is DFQATT, CDR2 SNEGSKA (reference sequence). The CDR3 totals 13 residues.

V is TRBV6-5 and J is TRBJ2-7; D is unresolved. The germline CDR1 and CDR2 sequences are MNHEY and SVGAGI. V dropped 4 bases and J dropped 3 bases, with 13 bases sitting between them. CDR3 length equals 14 residues. The CDR3 region has the DNA TGTGCCAGCAGTTTTACCGACGGATTCTACGAGCAGTACTTC. Residues: CASSFTDGFYEQYF.

This clonotype has just a few counts. The chain carries TRBV5-1 and TRBJ2-7; 8 bases agree with TRBD2. After removal of 4 bases from V and 0 bases from J, the junction contained 6 bases not matched to a gene. The germline V gene encodes CDR1 SGHRS and CDR2 YFSETQ. The length of the CDR3 is 15 residues. The CDR3 DNA sequence: TGCGCCAGCAGCCGGACTAGCAGAACCTCCTACGAGCAGTACTTC. It codes for CASSRTSRTSYEQYF.

In this sample, this clonotype turned up many times. The chain joins TRBV18 to TRBJ2-7, with 7 bases fitting TRBD1. The CDR3 is 15 amino acids. V was clipped by 1 base and J by 2 bases; unmatched bases: 5. CDR1 KGHSH and CDR2 LQKENI come from the germline V gene. CDR3 coding DNA: TGTGCCAGCTCACCACTCGGGACAGACCCCTACGAGCAGTACTTC. Translating it yields CASSPLGTDPYEQYF.